This TCR beta chain comes out of a study of T cell responses to AZD1222 COVID-19 vaccine. Points from the study as a whole: A mostly white British donor set with more females was recruited, and clonal diversity was possibly underestimated.

Remarks on this clone: Its antigen is not identified.

The method was immunoSEQ multiplex PCR; TCRdb's version includes in-frame clones alone and lacks a portion of them. The data show around 100,000 clones, 90% seen once. The receptor was derived from an adult in good health. Here the sequenced sample was peripheral blood, taken on day 0 of AZD1222 vaccination.

CDR3 sequence: CASSADGVDTQYF. The DNA of the CDR3 is TGTGCCAGCAGCGCGGACGGGGTCGATACGCAGTATTTT. V usage is TRBV9 and J usage is TRBJ2-3, with D perhaps TRBD2 (5 bases). V lost 3 bases to trimming and J lost 6 bases, with 11 bases between them. The CDR3 spans 13 residues. Germline V CDR1 and CDR2: SGDLS, YYNGEE.